The next 21 T cell receptor beta chains were all read from a single sample in a study of blood T cell repertoires in COVID-19. Sequencing was performed with immunoSEQ multiplex PCR; in TCRdb, only in-frame clones are kept and a portion is missing. The sample holds about 400,000 clones; about 90% are singletons and the top ten take 1.5% to 2.5%. The sample was PBMCs or T cells enriched from blood (not recorded which). The receptors were sampled from a man between 35 and 55 years old in a cohort exposed to, infected with or recovered from COVID-19 (not recorded which).

This chain links TRBV5-1 with TRBJ1-1; 7 nucleotides match TRBD1. With 4 bases clipped from V and 5 bases from J, the junction kept 8 bases outside the gene matches. The CDR3 extends over 14 amino acids. Per germline, CDR1 SGHRS and CDR2 YFSETQ. The CDR3 nucleotides are TGCGCCAGCAGCGAAATGACAGGGACGACTGAAGCTTTCTTT. It specifies CASSEMTGTTEAFF.

The chain has TRBV7-2 and TRBJ1-2, with D perhaps TRBD1 (6 bases). The CDR3 contains 14 residues. V gave up 5 bases and J gave up 4 bases, with 14 bases separating them. The germline CDR1 and CDR2 sequences are SGHTA and FQGNSA. CDR3 DNA sequence: TGTGCCAGCAGCCCAGACACAGGGTTCTATGGCTACACCTTC. Residues: CASSPDTGFYGYTF.

This sequence joins TRBV10-3 and TRBJ2-3; 7 bases line up with TRBD2. This CDR3 contains 14 residues. J gave up 5 bases and V 7 bases, and 9 bases lay outside the gene matches. Germline V lookup: CDR1 ENHRY, CDR2 SYGVKD. The DNA for the CDR3 is TGTGCCATCACGGTGGGAGGGCAGGAAGATACGCAGTATTTT. This encodes CAITVGGQEDTQYF.

The V and J genes are TRBV2 and TRBJ2-1; tentatively, D is TRBD1 (5 bases). The CDR3 is made up of 13 amino acids. Trimming removed 4 bases from V and 8 bases from J, with 12 bases in between. CDR1 is SNHLY and CDR2 is FYNNEI in the germline V gene. The CDR3 DNA follows: TGTGCCAGCAGTGTTGCCCCAGGGCATGAGCAGTTCTTC. Residues: CASSVAPGHEQFF.

The rearrangement links TRBV2 to TRBJ2-1, with 9 bases lining up with TRBD2. This CDR3 has 16 residues. Germline loops: CDR1 SNHLY, CDR2 FYNNEI. The V segment lost 5 bases and the J segment 2 bases; nucleotides outside the gene matches: 7. CDR3 loop: CASSYSGSPPYNEQFF. The CDR3 nucleotides read TGTGCCAGCAGTTATAGCGGGAGCCCTCCCTACAATGAGCAGTTCTTC.

This clone was counted many times. The chain recombines TRBV5-5 with TRBJ2-1; D is unclear. The CDR3 loop spans 12 amino acids. Trimming took off 4 bases at V and 10 bases at J, with 12 bases between the two ends. CDR1 is SGHKS and CDR2 is YYEKEE in the germline V gene (reference sequence). CDR3 coding DNA: TGTGCCAGCAGCCTCTCGGAGTTAGAGCAGTTCTTC. Translated, it gives CASSLSELEQFF.

This chain uses TRBV19 with TRBJ1-4; TRBD1 might be the D (5 bases). Looked up from germline, CDR1 is LNHDA and CDR2 is SQIVND (reference sequence). Trimming removed 3 bases at V and 7 bases at J, with 12 bases between. This CDR3 is built from 14 residues. The CDR3 DNA follows: TGTGCCAGTAGTATGAACGCTAGGGGTGAAAAACTGTTTTTT. This encodes CASSMNARGEKLFF.

The chain carries TRBV19 and TRBJ2-1, with D perhaps matching TRBD2 (5 bases). Trimming cost V 6 bases and J 8 bases, with 17 bases left between them. The CDR3 spans 14 residues. Germline assignment: CDR1 LNHDA and CDR2 SQIVND (reference sequence). CDR3 DNA: TGTGCCAGTAGGCGAGGGAGTTTCATCGATGAGCAGTTCTTC. It is translated as CASRRGSFIDEQFF.

This chain uses TRBV28 with TRBJ2-7, with 7 positions matching TRBD1. Trimming at V came to 6 bases and at J to 4 bases, leaving 12 bases not matched to a gene. The CDR3 is made up of 15 amino acids. Germline CDR1 and CDR2: MDHEN and SYDVKM. CDR3 nucleotide sequence: TGTGCCAGCAGCAGACCGGGACAGATAAAGTACGAGCAGTACTTC. Protein product: CASSRPGQIKYEQYF.

V and J are TRBV5-1 and TRBJ1-1; TRBD1 agrees at 8 bases. Per the germline V gene, CDR1 is SGHRS and CDR2 is YFSETQ. The CDR3 runs 14 residues. V lost 4 bases and J lost 0; bases outside the gene matches: 2. The DNA for the CDR3 is TGCGCCAGCAGCCGACAGGGGTTGAACACTGAAGCTTTCTTT. Its protein is CASSRQGLNTEAFF.

This clone was seen once. Distinct nucleotide sequences in the sample also encode this CDR3. This CDR3 reads CASRSSGNTIYF. CDR3 coding DNA: TGTGCCAGCAGGAGCTCTGGAAACACCATATATTTT. This chain connects TRBV6-5 to TRBJ1-3; D is unresolved. This CDR3 comprises 12 residues. Germline V gene sequence: CDR1 MNHEY, CDR2 SVGAGI. V lost 6 bases and J lost 0, with 3 bases in between.

V usage is TRBV6-2 or TRBV6-3 and J usage is TRBJ2-5, with TRBD2 matching over 10 bases. This CDR3 has 16 amino acids. CDR1 MNHEY and CDR2 SVGEGT come from the germline V gene. The J segment lost 5 bases and the V segment lost 4 bases, leaving 10 bases of the junction unmatched. CDR3: CASSFLAGLAMETQYF. The CDR3, as DNA: TGTGCCAGCAGTTTCCTTGCGGGACTAGCGATGGAGACCCAGTACTTC.

The chain uses TRBV3-1 (or the pseudogene TRBV3-2) and TRBJ2-5; no firm D call. This CDR3 is 15 amino acids long. Germline CDR1 and CDR2: LGHDT and YNNKEL (reference sequence). With 0 bases removed from V and 0 bases from J, the gap between germline ends came to 8 bases. CDR3 loop: CASSQDYQDQETQYF. CDR3 in DNA: TGTGCCAGCAGCCAAGATTATCAGGACCAAGAGACCCAGTACTTC.

The chain uses TRBV18 and TRBJ1-3; a possible D gene is TRBD1 (5 bases). This CDR3 contains 15 residues. Germline CDR1 reads KGHSH; CDR2 reads LQKENI. V lost 2 bases and J lost 2, with 10 bases in between. The CDR3 coding sequence is TGTGCCAGCTCACCAGCAAGGGGCCCTGGAAACACCATATATTTT. Its translation is CASSPARGPGNTIYF.

The V gene is TRBV7-9, the J gene TRBJ1-2, with a weak D call TRBD1 (5 bases). Trimming pared 6 bases from V and 2 bases from J, leaving 13 bases between. CDR1 is SEHNR and CDR2 is FQNEAQ in the germline V gene (reference sequence). The CDR3 is 14 amino acids. CDR3 coding DNA: TGTGCCAGCAGTCCTACGGGGGGGAACTATGGCTACACCTTC. It encodes CASSPTGGNYGYTF.

The rearrangement uses TRBV29-1 and TRBJ2-1, with D possibly matching TRBD2 (5 bases). V was cut by 3 bases and J by 6 bases, with 9 bases left in between. Germline CDR1 SQVTM, CDR2 ANQGSEA. The CDR3 loop spans 12 amino acids. The CDR3 loop reads CSVDHGLNEQFF. The CDR3 bases are TGCAGCGTTGATCACGGACTCAATGAGCAGTTCTTC.

The V call is TRBV2, the J call TRBJ1-4; 10 bases align to TRBD1. The CDR3 covers 15 residues. In germline, CDR1 is SNHLY, CDR2 FYNNEI. Trimming took 7 bases from V and 7 from J; bases not matched to a gene: 9. The CDR3 region is CASTWATGGVEKLFF. DNA of the CDR3: TGTGCCAGCACTTGGGCGACAGGGGGCGTTGAAAAACTGTTTTTT.

Concerning this clone: Other nucleotide sequences in the sample specify the same CDR3. The chain joins TRBV9 to TRBJ1-3; a possible D gene is TRBD1 (6 bases). The V gene lost 3 bases and the J gene lost 3 bases, with 10 bases spanning the gap. CDR1 and CDR2 from the germline V gene are SGDLS and YYNGEE. This CDR3 spans 14 amino acids. The CDR3 spells CASSATGGGNTIYF. CDR3 sequence (DNA): TGTGCCAGCAGCGCGACAGGCGGTGGAAACACCATATATTTT.

CDR3: CASSYPGTSYEQYF. CDR3 nucleotides: TGTGCCAGCAGTTACCCCGGGACATCCTACGAGCAGTACTTC. The V call is TRBV6-5, the J call TRBJ2-7; D perhaps matches TRBD1 (6 bases). The CDR3 runs to 14 residues. Trimming pared 2 bases from V and 1 base from J, leaving 9 bases between. Germline V gene lookup returns CDR1 MNHEY and CDR2 SVGAGI.

In the case of this clone: Relative to the germline gene, one junction end is altered; a read error may explain this. The chain uses TRBV11-2 and TRBJ2-7, with TRBD2 identical over 7 bases. Germline CDR1 and CDR2: SGHAT and FQNNGV. This CDR3 contains 14 residues. For the CDR3, the DNA is TGTGCCAGCAGCCCATCAGGGCCCCTAGCGGTAGCACACTTC. Translated, it gives CASSPSGPLAVAHF.

This chain uses TRBV10-2 with TRBJ1-6, with 10 bases that match TRBD1. The V and J ends lost 6 bases and 16 bases, in that order; junction bases with no gene match: 9. The CDR3 covers 13 residues. Germline V gene data show CDR1 as WSHSY and CDR2 as SAAADI. The CDR3 sequence is CASRPGQGIGLHF. CDR3 DNA: TGCGCCAGCAGGCCGGGACAGGGGATTGGACTCCACTTT.